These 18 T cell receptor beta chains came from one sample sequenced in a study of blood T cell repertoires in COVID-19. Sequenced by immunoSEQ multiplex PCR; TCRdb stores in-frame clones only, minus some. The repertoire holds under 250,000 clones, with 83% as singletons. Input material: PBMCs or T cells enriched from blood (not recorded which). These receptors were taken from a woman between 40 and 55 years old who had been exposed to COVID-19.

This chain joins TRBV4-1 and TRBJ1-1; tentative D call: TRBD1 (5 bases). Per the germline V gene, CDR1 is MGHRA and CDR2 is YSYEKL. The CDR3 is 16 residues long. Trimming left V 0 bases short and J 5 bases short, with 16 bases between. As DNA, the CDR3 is TGCGCCAGCAGCCAAGATGAGTTAGGGGAGGAGACTGAAGCTTTCTTT. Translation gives CASSQDELGEETEAFF.

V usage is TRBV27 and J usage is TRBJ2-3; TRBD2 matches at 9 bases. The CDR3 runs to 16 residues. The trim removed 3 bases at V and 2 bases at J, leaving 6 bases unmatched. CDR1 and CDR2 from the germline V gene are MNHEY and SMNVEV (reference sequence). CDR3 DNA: TGTGCCAGCAGTTTGGGTAGCGGGGGCCTCACAGATACGCAGTATTTT. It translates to CASSLGSGGLTDTQYF.

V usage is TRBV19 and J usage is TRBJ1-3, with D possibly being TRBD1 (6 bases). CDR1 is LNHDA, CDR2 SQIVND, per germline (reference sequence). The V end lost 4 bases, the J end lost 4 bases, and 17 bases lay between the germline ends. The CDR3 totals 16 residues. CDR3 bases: TGTGCCAGTAGTACCACCCCCACAGGGAGCGGAAACACCATATATTTT. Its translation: CASSTTPTGSGNTIYF.

The CDR3 DNA sequence: TGTGCCAGCAATCCCGAGCGACGAGGCAATGAGCAGTTCTTC. It is translated as CASNPERRGNEQFF. This chain links TRBV5-6 with TRBJ2-1; D is unresolved. The V gene's germline CDR1 is SGHDT and CDR2 YYEEEE. The CDR3 is made up of 14 amino acids. Trimming took off 6 bases at V and 6 bases at J, with 16 bases between the two ends.

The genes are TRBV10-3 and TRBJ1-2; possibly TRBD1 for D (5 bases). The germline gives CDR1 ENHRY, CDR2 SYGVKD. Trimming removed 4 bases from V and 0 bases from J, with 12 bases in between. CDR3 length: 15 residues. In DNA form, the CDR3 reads TGTGCCATCAGTGGCGCCAGGGTAGCTAACTATGGCTACACCTTC. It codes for CAISGARVANYGYTF.

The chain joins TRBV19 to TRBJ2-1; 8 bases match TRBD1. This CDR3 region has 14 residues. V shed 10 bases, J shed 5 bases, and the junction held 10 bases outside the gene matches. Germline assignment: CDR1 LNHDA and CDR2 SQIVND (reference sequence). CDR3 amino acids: CATLPGQEDNEQFF. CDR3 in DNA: TGTGCCACCCTGCCGGGACAGGAGGACAATGAGCAGTTCTTC. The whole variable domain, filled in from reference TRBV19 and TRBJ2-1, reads DGGITQSPKYLFRKEGQNVTLSCEQNLNHDAMYWYRQDPGQGLRLIYYSQIVNDFQKGDIAEGYSVSREKKESFPLTVTSAQKNPTAFYLCATLPGQEDNEQFFGPGTRLTVL.

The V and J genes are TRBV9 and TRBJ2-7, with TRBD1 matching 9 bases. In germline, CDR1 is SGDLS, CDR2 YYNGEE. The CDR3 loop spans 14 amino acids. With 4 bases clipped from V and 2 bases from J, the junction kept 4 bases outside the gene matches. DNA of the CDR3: TGTGCCAGCAGCCCCCGGGACAGGGCCTACGAGCAGTACTTC. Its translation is CASSPRDRAYEQYF.

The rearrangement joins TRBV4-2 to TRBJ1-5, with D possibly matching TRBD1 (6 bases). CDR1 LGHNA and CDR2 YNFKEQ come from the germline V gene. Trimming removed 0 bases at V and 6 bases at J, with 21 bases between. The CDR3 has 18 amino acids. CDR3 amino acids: CASSQDRYDRPNRQPQHF. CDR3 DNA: TGTGCCAGCAGCCAAGATAGGTATGACAGGCCGAATCGTCAGCCCCAGCATTTT.

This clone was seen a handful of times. CDR3 sequence: CASSLEGTPNTGELFF. In DNA form, the CDR3 reads TGTGCCAGCAGCTTGGAAGGGACACCCAACACCGGGGAGCTGTTTTTT. The chain carries TRBV5-8 and TRBJ2-2; D possibly corresponds to TRBD1 (6 bases). The germline V and J ends were trimmed by 0 bases and 2 bases, with 11 bases remaining between them. This CDR3 has 16 amino acids. CDR1 SGHTS and CDR2 YDEGEE come from the germline V gene.

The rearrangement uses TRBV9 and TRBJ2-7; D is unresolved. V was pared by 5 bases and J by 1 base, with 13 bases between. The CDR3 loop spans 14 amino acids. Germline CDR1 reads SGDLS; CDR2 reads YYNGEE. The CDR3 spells CASSQTVGSYEQYF. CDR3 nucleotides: TGTGCCAGCAGTCAAACCGTCGGGTCCTACGAGCAGTACTTC.

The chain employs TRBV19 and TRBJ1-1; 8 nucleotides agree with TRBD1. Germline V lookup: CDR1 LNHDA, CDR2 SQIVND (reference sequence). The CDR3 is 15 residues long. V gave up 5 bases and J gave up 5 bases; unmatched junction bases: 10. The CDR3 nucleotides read TGTGCCAGTAGTCCCGGACAGGGTCTTGAAACTGAAGCTTTCTTT. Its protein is CASSPGQGLETEAFF.

The CDR3 reads CASKTTGRGPYNEQFF. The CDR3 DNA follows: TGTGCCAGCAAGACCACAGGGAGAGGCCCCTACAATGAGCAGTTCTTC. The genes are TRBV7-3 and TRBJ2-1, with D maybe TRBD1 (6 bases). Germline CDR1 reads SGHTA; CDR2 reads FQGTGA. The CDR3 covers 16 residues. Trimming cost V 7 bases and J 2 bases, with 18 bases left between them.

CDR3 in amino acids: CASSFARGDGYTF. CDR3 bases: TGCGCCAGCAGCTTCGCCAGGGGGGACGGCTACACCTTC. The chain is built from TRBV5-1 and TRBJ1-2; 7 bases line up with TRBD1. CDR1 and CDR2 from the germline V gene are SGHRS and YFSETQ. V gave up 2 bases and J gave up 8 bases; unmatched junction bases: 6. The CDR3 covers 13 residues.

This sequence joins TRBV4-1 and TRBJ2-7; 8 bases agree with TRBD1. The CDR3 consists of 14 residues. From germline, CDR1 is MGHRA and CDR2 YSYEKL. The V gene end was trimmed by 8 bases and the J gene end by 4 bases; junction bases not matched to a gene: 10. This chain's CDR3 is CASAKGQGFYEQYF. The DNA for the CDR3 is TGCGCCAGCGCCAAAGGACAGGGATTTTACGAGCAGTACTTC.

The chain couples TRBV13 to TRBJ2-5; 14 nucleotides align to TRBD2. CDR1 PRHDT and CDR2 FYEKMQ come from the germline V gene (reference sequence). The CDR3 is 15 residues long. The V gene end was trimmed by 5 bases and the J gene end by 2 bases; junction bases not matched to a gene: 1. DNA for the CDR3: TGTGCCAGCAGCCGGACTAGCGGGGGGCAAGAGACCCAGTACTTC. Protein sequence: CASSRTSGGQETQYF. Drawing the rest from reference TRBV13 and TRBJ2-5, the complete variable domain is AAGVIQSPRHLIKEKRETATLKCYPIPRHDTVYWYQQGPGQDPQFLISFYEKMQSDKGSIPDRFSAQQFSDYHSELNMSSLELGDSALYFCASSRTSGGQETQYFGPGTRLLVL.

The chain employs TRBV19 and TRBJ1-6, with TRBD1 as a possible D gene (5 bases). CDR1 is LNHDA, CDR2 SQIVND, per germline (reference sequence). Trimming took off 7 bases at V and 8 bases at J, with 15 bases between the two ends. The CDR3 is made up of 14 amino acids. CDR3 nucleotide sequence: TGTGCCAGTACCCTCGTCGGGGGGGATTCACCCCTCCACTTT. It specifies CASTLVGGDSPLHF.

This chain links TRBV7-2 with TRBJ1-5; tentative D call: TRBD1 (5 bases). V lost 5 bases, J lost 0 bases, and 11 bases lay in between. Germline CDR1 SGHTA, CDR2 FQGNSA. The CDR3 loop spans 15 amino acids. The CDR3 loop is CASSSRAFSNQPQHF. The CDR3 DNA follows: TGTGCCAGCAGCAGCAGGGCCTTTAGCAATCAGCCCCAGCATTTT.

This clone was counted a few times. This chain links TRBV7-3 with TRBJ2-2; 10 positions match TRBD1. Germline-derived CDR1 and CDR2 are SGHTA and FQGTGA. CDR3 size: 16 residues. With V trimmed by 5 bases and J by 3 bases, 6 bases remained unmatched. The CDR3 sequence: CASSIQTGGDTGELFF. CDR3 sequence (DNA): TGTGCCAGCAGCATACAGACAGGGGGCGACACCGGGGAGCTGTTTTTT. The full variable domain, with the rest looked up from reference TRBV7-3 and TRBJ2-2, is GAGVSQTPSNKVTEKGKYVELRCDPISGHTALYWYRQSLGQGPEFLIYFQGTGAADDSGLPNDRFFAVRPEGSVSTLKIQRTERGDSAVYLCASSIQTGGDTGELFFGEGSRLTVL.